Listed below are T cell receptor beta chains from one sample, sequenced in a study of blood T cell repertoires in COVID-19. The repertoire was sequenced with immunoSEQ multiplex PCR; TCRdb's copy has only in-frame clones and lacks some. The sample lists fewer than 85,000 clones; roughly 84% were seen once. Sequenced material: peripheral blood. These receptors originate from a human donor in a cohort sampled during active COVID-19. Each CDR3 is given with its conserved first and last residue. The D gene is left open where the match is weak. Rows give clone size only sometimes, using once, few, many, or a class for an expanded clone.

v_gene,abundance,d_gene,j_gene,CDR3nt,CDR3aa
TRBV10-1,.,.,TRBJ2-3,TGCGCCAGCAGTGTACGGACCAGGGGCCGTCCAGATACGCAGTATTTT,CASSVRTRGRPDTQYF
TRBV7-7,.,TRBD2,TRBJ2-3,TGTGCCAGCAGTCCCAGAGCGGGGGGGAGCACAGATACGCAGTATTTT,CASSPRAGGSTDTQYF
TRBV11-2,.,TRBD1,TRBJ1-4,TGTGCCAGCAGCTTAATGAGGGGGCAGGGAACTAATGAAAAACTGTTTTTT,CASSLMRGQGTNEKLFF
TRBV2,.,TRBD1,TRBJ2-2,TGTGCCAGCAGTTCCGGGACAGGGTCGGCCACCGGGGAGCTGTTTTTT,CASSSGTGSATGELFF
TRBV27,.,.,TRBJ1-6,TGTGCCAGCAGTTCGACCGACAGTAATTCACCCCTCCACTTT,CASSSTDSNSPLHF
TRBV7-9,few,.,TRBJ2-7,TGTGCCAGCAGCTCGGGCCCCGGGACAGAGGAGGGGCAGTACTTC,CASSSGPGTEEGQYF
TRBV20-1,.,.,TRBJ2-2,TGCAGTGCTAGTCTCCCAAACAAACACACCGGGGAGCTGTTTTTT,CSASLPNKHTGELFF
TRBV10-3,.,.,TRBJ1-6,TGTGCCATCAGTCCAGGGACCTATAATTCACCCCTCCACTTT,CAISPGTYNSPLHF
TRBV19,.,.,TRBJ2-1,TGTGCCAGTAGTGCCTCTAACCTCGAAAAAAACAATGAGCAGTTCTTC,CASSASNLEKNNEQFF
TRBV11-3,.,TRBD2,TRBJ2-3,TGTGCCAGCAGCTTAGGAGGTCAGGCGGGGGGGGTCACGGATACGCAGTATTTT,CASSLGGQAGGVTDTQYF
TRBV4-3,.,.,TRBJ2-3,TGCGCCAGCAGCCAAGCACAGGGAACAGATACGCAGTATTTT,CASSQAQGTDTQYF
TRBV5-1,.,.,TRBJ2-1,TGCGCCAGCAGCTATGAAACAGGGTCCTACAATGAGCAGTTCTTC,CASSYETGSYNEQFF
TRBV11-3,.,TRBD1,TRBJ2-2,TGTGCCAGCAGCACGGGACAGACAAACACCGGGGAGCTGTTTTTT,CASSTGQTNTGELFF
TRBV20-1,few,.,TRBJ2-1,TGCAGTGCTAGAGATGTGCGTGAGCAGTTCTTC,CSARDVREQFF
TRBV20-1,.,.,TRBJ1-4,TGCAGTGCTAGAGACTATGAAAAACTGTTTTTT,CSARDYEKLFF
TRBV4-3,.,.,TRBJ2-2,TGCGCCAGCAGATCTACAGGGCCGAACACCGGGGAGCTGTTTTTT,CASRSTGPNTGELFF
TRBV20-1,.,.,TRBJ2-7,TGCAGTGCTAGTCCACGGGCCTACGAGCAGTACTTC,CSASPRAYEQYF
TRBV5-4,.,.,TRBJ1-6,TGTGCCAGCAGCTTACCGACAGGACCCCTCCACTTT,CASSLPTGPLHF
TRBV7-2,few,.,TRBJ2-7,TGTGCCAGCAGCTCCTCGGGACAAAACTACGAGCAGTACTTC,CASSSSGQNYEQYF
TRBV6-6,.,TRBD1,TRBJ2-7,TGTGCCAGCAGTTACGGTGGACAGGGTCGCGACGAGCAGTACTTC,CASSYGGQGRDEQYF
TRBV7-3,few,.,TRBJ1-1,TGTGCCAGCAGCCCACAGGGAAAACACACTGAAGCTTTCTTT,CASSPQGKHTEAFF
TRBV5-1,.,.,TRBJ1-6,TGCGCCAGCAGCTTGGGCTCGCAGGGTGGTTCACCCCTCCACTTT,CASSLGSQGGSPLHF
TRBV7-9,.,.,TRBJ2-1,TGTGCCAGCAGAGTTGCCCAGGGAAATGAGCAGTTCTTC,CASRVAQGNEQFF
TRBV7-2,.,.,TRBJ2-3,TGTGCCAGCAGCCCCCCGACAGGTACTAGCACAGATACGCAGTATTTT,CASSPPTGTSTDTQYF
TRBV28,.,.,TRBJ1-5,TGTGCCAGCAAATACCCCTCGCGGCAGCCCCAGCATTTT,CASKYPSRQPQHF
TRBV5-5,.,.,TRBJ2-6,TGTGCCAGCAGCTGGGGCGGAAGCTCTGGGGCCAACGTCCTGACTTTC,CASSWGGSSGANVLTF
TRBV12-3/TRBV12-4,few,.,TRBJ1-1,TGTGCCAGCAGCCACGGCTCCGGGACTGAAGCTTTCTTT,CASSHGSGTEAFF
TRBV5-6,.,.,TRBJ2-7,TGTGCCAGCAGCTTGGTGGCAGCGCGCTACGAGCAGTACTTC,CASSLVAARYEQYF
TRBV7-9,.,.,TRBJ2-5,TGTGCCAGCAGCTCGCCGATTAGACAGCCTTTACAAGAGACCCAGTACTTC,CASSSPIRQPLQETQYF
TRBV5-5,few,.,TRBJ1-5,TGTGCCAGCAGCCCTCAACAGAGCAATCAGCCCCAGCATTTT,CASSPQQSNQPQHF
TRBV4-2,few,.,TRBJ1-2,TGTGCCAGCAGCCAAGATTTCCAGAACGGCTACACCTTC,CASSQDFQNGYTF
TRBV7-6,.,TRBD2,TRBJ2-7,TGTGCCAGCAGCCCTAAAGCGGGGGTGACCTACGAGCAGTACTTC,CASSPKAGVTYEQYF
TRBV12-3/TRBV12-4,.,.,TRBJ1-6,TGTGCCAGCAGTTTAGCGCCGGGTTCACCCCTCCACTTT,CASSLAPGSPLHF